The 10 T cell receptor beta chains below come from one sample, sequenced in a study of Graves' ophthalmopathy and Graves' hyperthyroidism. Researchers took RNA transcripts and amplified TCR beta CDR3 regions from them. First-round RT-PCR relied on HTBI primers, and a second-round multiplex PCR came next. TCRdb recomputed calls from the multiplex PCR reads with MiXCR, one row per CDR3 protein. The sample contains around 1,200,000 distinct CDR3 sequences, less than 45% of which appear only once. Specimen: peripheral blood or thyroid tissue (not recorded which). The origin of the receptors is an adult man with Graves' hyperthyroidism.

This clonotype was picked up many times. V and J are TRBV9 and TRBJ2-6; TRBD1 matches 8 bases. In germline, CDR1 is SGDLS, CDR2 YYNGEE. The CDR3 runs to 18 residues. V dropped 3 bases and J dropped 1; count of bases not matched to a gene: 9. The DNA for the CDR3 is TGTGCCAGCAGCGACCACCGGGACAGGCCTTCTGGGGCCAACGTCCTGACTTTC. Amino acids: CASSDHRDRPSGANVLTF.

The V call is TRBV9, the J call TRBJ1-5; no reliable D call. The CDR3 totals 14 residues. Per the germline V gene, CDR1 is SGDLS and CDR2 is YYNGEE. The V and J ends lost 1 base and 0 bases respectively, with 5 bases between them. The CDR3 protein is CASSVNPSNQPQHF. The CDR3 bases are TGTGCCAGCAGCGTAAACCCTAGCAATCAGCCCCAGCATTTT.

Note on this clonotype: A much more abundant neighbour one base away suggests this may be a read error. The chain couples TRBV9 to TRBJ1-1, with 10 bases lining up with TRBD1. This CDR3 contains 17 residues. Germline V lookup: CDR1 SGDLS, CDR2 YYNGEE. J was trimmed by 3 bases and V by 0 bases; bases with no gene match: 8. CDR3 in amino acids: CASSVVGTGVEDTEAFF. CDR3 nucleotides: TGTGCCAGCAGCGTAGTCGGGACAGGGGTCGAGGACACTGAAGCTTTCTTT.

The chain joins TRBV7-9 to TRBJ2-5; 7 bases line up with TRBD2. Trimming took 7 bases from V and 4 from J; bases not matched to a gene: 12. Per the germline V gene, CDR1 is SEHNR and CDR2 is FQNEAQ (reference sequence). The CDR3 is 15 residues long. DNA for the CDR3: TGTGCCAGCACCGATTTTAGCGGGTCCCCAGAGACCCAGTACTTC. This encodes CASTDFSGSPETQYF.

The chain uses TRBV2 and TRBJ2-7; D perhaps matches TRBD2 (5 bases). The better agreement between TRBJ2-4 and the DNA end casts doubt on the J call. This CDR3 comprises 14 residues. Germline V gives CDR1 SNHLY, CDR2 FYNNEI. This chain's CDR3 is CASSFEGSKNIQYF. The CDR3 DNA sequence: TGTGCCAGCAGCTTCGAGGGATCCAAAAACATTCAGTACTTC.

This clonotype has ten or more counts. The V gene is TRBV20-1, the J gene TRBJ1-2; 10 bases agree with TRBD1. CDR1 and CDR2 (germline): DFQATT, SNEGSKA (reference sequence). V lost 3 bases to trimming and J lost 6 bases; unmatched junction nucleotides: 7. There are 14 residues in the CDR3. The CDR3 DNA follows: TGCAGTGCTAGGGAAAAGGGACAGGGGAATGGCTACACCTTC. It encodes CSAREKGQGNGYTF.

This clonotype has at least ten counts. The chain joins TRBV20-1 to TRBJ2-2; TRBD1 matches 8 bases. CDR3 length: 14 residues. V trimming: 5 bases; J trimming: 6 bases; junction bases outside the gene matches: 8. Germline CDR1 is DFQATT and CDR2 is SNEGSKA (reference sequence). CDR3 DNA sequence: TGCAGTGCTTCGGACGCAGGGGGCCCCGGGGAGCTGTTTTTT. Protein product: CSASDAGGPGELFF.

V is TRBV2 and J is TRBJ1-5, with D possibly TRBD1 on 5 matching bases. The germline gives CDR1 SNHLY, CDR2 FYNNEI. The V end lost 8 bases, the J end lost 5 bases, and 13 bases lay between the germline ends. This CDR3 is 13 amino acids long. CDR3 protein: CASGGQVYQPQHF. CDR3 nucleotide sequence: TGTGCCAGCGGGGGTCAAGTTTATCAGCCCCAGCATTTT.

The chain recombines TRBV30 with TRBJ2-7; D is undetermined. Per the germline V gene, CDR1 is GTSNPN and CDR2 is SVGIG (reference sequence). The CDR3 spans 11 residues. V was trimmed by 1 base and J by 4 bases, leaving 5 bases between them. CDR3 protein: CAWSAKYEQYF. The CDR3 bases are TGTGCCTGGAGTGCTAAGTACGAGCAGTACTTC.

CDR3 coding DNA: TGTGCCAGCAGAATACAGGGATCTTCGGGGGAGCAGTACTTC. Its translation: CASRIQGSSGEQYF. The chain recombines TRBV28 with TRBJ2-7, with D perhaps matching TRBD1 (6 bases). Trimming took off 6 bases at V and 7 bases at J, with 19 bases between the two ends. This CDR3 spans 14 amino acids. Germline V gives CDR1 MDHEN, CDR2 SYDVKM.